The 18 T cell receptor beta chains below were found in one sample sequenced in a study of vaccination effects on CD4 cells after COVID-19. These receptors lack a known antigen. The data were produced by immunoSEQ multiplex PCR, yet TCRdb's version contains in-frame clones alone and is incomplete. This sample yields over 25,000 clones, of which roughly 73% are seen a single time; 22% belongs to the top ten. Ahead of sequencing, the ViraFEST assay grew antigen-specific CD4+ T cells using viral peptide pools. Following 10 days of culture, CD4+ T cells were isolated. Recipients of the vaccine had no prior SARS-CoV-2 infection and negative nucleocapsid antibodies. The starting material was CD4+ T cells from PBMCs cultured with HCoV-NL63 spike peptides, obtained before COVID-19 vaccination. Receptors were obtained from a human donor who received a COVID-19 vaccine.

The gene calls are TRBV5-1 and TRBJ1-6; 8 bases map to TRBD1. Trimming at V came to 7 bases and at J to 7 bases, leaving 7 bases not matched to a gene. The CDR3 runs to 14 residues. CDR1 and CDR2 (germline): SGHRS, YFSETQ. DNA for the CDR3: TGCGCCAGCGGTATGACAGGGGAAAATTCACCCCTCCACTTT. Its protein product is CASGMTGENSPLHF.

The V gene is TRBV30, the J gene TRBJ1-2; D is undetermined. The CDR3 has 13 amino acids. From germline, CDR1 is GTSNPN and CDR2 SVGIG (reference sequence). Trimming pared 3 bases from V and 4 bases from J, leaving 12 bases between. The CDR3 loop is CAWSEGRGYGYTF. DNA for the CDR3: TGTGCCTGGAGCGAAGGTCGGGGCTATGGCTACACCTTC.

V gene TRBV2 combines with J gene TRBJ2-1; unclear D gene. The CDR3 consists of 13 residues. Germline V lookup: CDR1 SNHLY, CDR2 FYNNEI. The V gene lost 0 bases and the J gene lost 7 bases, with 7 bases spanning the gap. The CDR3: CASSEARSNEQFF. CDR3 sequence (DNA): TGTGCCAGCAGTGAAGCGCGAAGTAATGAGCAGTTCTTC.

The chain couples TRBV15 to TRBJ2-7; tentatively, D is TRBD2 (7 bases). Trimming took off 1 base at V and 4 bases at J, with 14 bases between the two ends. The CDR3 is 15 residues long. The germline gives CDR1 LNHNV, CDR2 YYDKDF (reference sequence). In DNA, the CDR3 is TGTGCCACCAGCAGAGGGGGGGGCGCTCAGTACGAGCAGTACTTC. Its translation is CATSRGGGAQYEQYF.

The table lists this clone with a few counts. The chain joins TRBV7-9 to TRBJ2-2; TRBD2 might be the D (5 bases). This CDR3 has 14 residues. V was trimmed by 4 bases and J by 7 bases, leaving 13 bases between them. CDR1 is SEHNR and CDR2 is FQNEAQ in the germline V gene (reference sequence). CDR3 sequence: CASSSGSLGGELFF. The DNA for the CDR3 is TGTGCCAGCAGCTCGGGGTCCCTCGGCGGGGAGCTGTTTTTT.

The table lists this clone with a count of one. This chain uses TRBV5-4 with TRBJ2-5; TRBD2 matches 15 bases. With V trimmed by 3 bases and J by 9 bases, 18 bases remained unmatched. Germline CDR1 SGHNT, CDR2 YYREEE (reference sequence). The CDR3 runs 19 residues. The CDR3: CASSSGLAGGPTLGGAQYF. The DNA for the CDR3 is TGTGCCAGCAGCTCGGGACTAGCGGGGGGCCCAACTCTCGGTGGGGCCCAGTACTTC. Filled out from reference TRBV5-4 and TRBJ2-5, the complete variable domain reads ETGVTQSPTHLIKTRGQQVTLRCSSQSGHNTVSWYQQALGQGPQFIFQYYREEENGRGNFPPRFSGLQFPNYSSELNVNALELDDSALYLCASSSGLAGGPTLGGAQYFGPGTRLLVL.

V is TRBV3-1 (or the pseudogene TRBV3-2) and J is TRBJ2-5, with D unresolved. This CDR3 has 13 amino acids. Germline V gives CDR1 LGHDT, CDR2 YNNKEL (reference sequence). With 3 bases removed from V and 5 bases from J, the gap between germline ends came to 10 bases. DNA of the CDR3: TGTGCCAGCAGCCAGCTCCTTAAGGAGACCCAGTACTTC. Its protein product is CASSQLLKETQYF.

There are a few counts of this clone. The chain links TRBV7-6 to TRBJ2-1; 9 nucleotides align to TRBD2. Unmatched junction bases numbered 8, after V lost 5 bases and J lost 3 bases. The germline V gene encodes CDR1 SGHVS and CDR2 FNYEAQ. This CDR3 is 16 amino acids long. CDR3 coding DNA: TGTGCCAGCAGCCTAGGAGCGGGGGGAGTCTACAATGAGCAGTTCTTC. Translating it yields CASSLGAGGVYNEQFF.

The chain's CDR3 is CASSLGRSNTEAFF. The DNA of the CDR3 is TGTGCCAGCAGTTTGGGACGCTCGAACACTGAAGCTTTCTTT. This chain links TRBV3-1 (or the pseudogene TRBV3-2) with TRBJ1-1, with a possible D match to TRBD1 (5 bases). Germline V gene sequence: CDR1 LGHDT, CDR2 YNNKEL (reference sequence). The CDR3 runs to 14 residues. V was cut by 6 bases and J by 1 base, with 12 bases left in between.

This chain links TRBV9 with TRBJ1-6, with D hard to call. The V gene's germline CDR1 is SGDLS and CDR2 YYNGEE. This CDR3 has 12 amino acids. Trimming cost V 3 bases and J 7 bases, with 5 bases left between them. CDR3 nucleotide sequence: TGTGCCAGCAGCGCCCTCAATTCACCCCTCCACTTT. Translated, it gives CASSALNSPLHF.

V usage is TRBV16 and J usage is TRBJ2-7; 7 nucleotides agree with TRBD1. The CDR3 runs to 16 residues. The V and J ends lost 4 bases and 2 bases, in that order; junction bases with no gene match: 11. CDR1 and CDR2 from the germline V gene are KGHSY and FQNENV. This CDR3 is CASSLGQVTIAYEQYF. CDR3 bases: TGTGCCAGCAGCCTAGGACAGGTGACTATCGCCTACGAGCAGTACTTC.

J is TRBJ2-5 and V is TRBV20-1; D unclear. The germline gives CDR1 DFQATT, CDR2 SNEGSKA (reference sequence). There are 12 residues in the CDR3. V lost 3 bases, J lost 3 bases, and 8 bases lay in between. The CDR3 DNA sequence: TGCAGTGCTAGTGGGCAGGAAGAGACCCAGTACTTC. Encoded protein: CSASGQEETQYF.

The genes are TRBV28 and TRBJ1-1, with D possibly matching TRBD1 (5 bases). This CDR3 spans 15 amino acids. V was cut by 8 bases and J by 1 base, with 17 bases left in between. Germline V gives CDR1 MDHEN, CDR2 SYDVKM. CDR3 nucleotide sequence: TGTGCCAGCTTAGGGGCGGATGGGGGGAACACTGAAGCTTTCTTT. Amino acid sequence: CASLGADGGNTEAFF.

The chain employs TRBV3-1 (or the pseudogene TRBV3-2) and TRBJ1-5, with unresolved D. The CDR3 covers 13 residues. V dropped 4 bases and J dropped 11 bases, with 15 bases sitting between them. Per germline, CDR1 LGHDT and CDR2 YNNKEL (reference sequence). DNA for the CDR3: TGTGCCAGCAGCCCCAGCTTCCGTGGGGCCCAGCATTTT. It encodes CASSPSFRGAQHF.

The chain recombines TRBV12-3 or TRBV12-4 with TRBJ1-2, with D hard to call. This CDR3 spans 13 amino acids. Trimming removed 7 bases from V and 8 bases from J, with 17 bases in between. CDR3 in amino acids: CASMDGKRGGYTF. CDR3 in DNA: TGTGCCAGCATGGATGGAAAACGCGGAGGCTACACCTTC.

CDR3 residues: CASSSGQGVMGGYTF. CDR3 DNA: TGTGCCAGCAGCTCGGGACAGGGGGTTATGGGTGGCTACACCTTC. The chain carries TRBV7-2 and TRBJ1-2, with 11 bases matching TRBD1. Germline V gene sequence: CDR1 SGHTA, CDR2 FQGNSA. The CDR3 has 15 amino acids. The V gene end was trimmed by 4 bases and the J gene end by 7 bases; junction bases not matched to a gene: 8.

This clone has more than one count but fewer than ten. For the CDR3, the DNA is TGCGCCAGCAGCCAAGATAGCTGGGGGAGGTACGAGCAGTACTTC. It specifies CASSQDSWGRYEQYF. J is TRBJ2-7 and V is TRBV4-3, with a weak D call TRBD2 (6 bases). The germline V and J ends were trimmed by 0 bases and 4 bases, with 13 bases remaining between them. Germline V lookup: CDR1 LGHNA, CDR2 YSLEER. This CDR3 is 15 amino acids long.

The CDR3 region is CASSSPGQGFYGYTF. CDR3 in DNA: TGTGCCAGTAGTAGCCCGGGACAGGGGTTCTATGGCTACACCTTC. V and J are TRBV19 and TRBJ1-2; TRBD1 agrees at 10 bases. J lost 4 bases, V lost 4 bases, and 6 bases had no gene match. The CDR3 consists of 15 residues. Germline CDR1 is LNHDA and CDR2 is SQIVND (reference sequence).